These 4 T cell receptor beta chains came from one sample sequenced in a study of blood T cell repertoires in COVID-19. The table came from immunoSEQ multiplex PCR; TCRdb's copy has only in-frame clones and leaves some out. The data contain under 250,000 clones, about 80% of them seen just once; the ten biggest clones take up about 1.3%. The source material was PBMCs or T cells enriched from blood (not recorded which). These receptor sequences come from a woman aged 35 to 49 with acute COVID-19.

The chain has TRBV7-8 and TRBJ1-2, with D maybe TRBD1 (5 bases). The CDR3 sequence is 12 residues long. Deletions cut 1 base from V and 8 bases from J, with 8 bases between. The germline gives CDR1 SGHVS, CDR2 FQNEAQ. CDR3 in amino acids: CASSLGGAGYTF. Written as DNA, the CDR3 is TGTGCCAGCAGCTTAGGCGGGGCAGGCTACACCTTC.

This clone came up once. The chain recombines TRBV5-1 with TRBJ2-1, with no clear D. The CDR3 runs 11 residues. V was shortened by 3 bases and J by 4 bases, with 2 bases between the two germline ends. Germline loops: CDR1 SGHRS, CDR2 YFSETQ. The CDR3 region is CASSSYNEQFF. The CDR3, as DNA: TGCGCCAGCAGCTCTTACAATGAGCAGTTCTTC.

The chain couples TRBV14 to TRBJ2-7, with D maybe TRBD2 (5 bases). Per germline, CDR1 SGHDN and CDR2 FVKESK. The CDR3 has 15 amino acids. V was trimmed by 1 base and J by 3 bases, leaving 13 bases between them. In DNA form, the CDR3 reads TGTGCCAGCAGCCAAGGGCCTAGCCCCCTCTACGAGCAGTACTTC. Residues: CASSQGPSPLYEQYF.

This chain links TRBV11-2 with TRBJ1-4, with TRBD1 as a possible D gene (5 bases). From germline, CDR1 is SGHAT and CDR2 FQNNGV. The CDR3 is made up of 16 amino acids. The V gene lost 5 bases and the J gene lost 0 bases, with 13 bases spanning the gap. Here the CDR3 DNA reads TGTGCCAGCAGCCTCCGGGGGACTGCAACTAATGAAAAACTGTTTTTT. Amino acid sequence: CASSLRGTATNEKLFF.